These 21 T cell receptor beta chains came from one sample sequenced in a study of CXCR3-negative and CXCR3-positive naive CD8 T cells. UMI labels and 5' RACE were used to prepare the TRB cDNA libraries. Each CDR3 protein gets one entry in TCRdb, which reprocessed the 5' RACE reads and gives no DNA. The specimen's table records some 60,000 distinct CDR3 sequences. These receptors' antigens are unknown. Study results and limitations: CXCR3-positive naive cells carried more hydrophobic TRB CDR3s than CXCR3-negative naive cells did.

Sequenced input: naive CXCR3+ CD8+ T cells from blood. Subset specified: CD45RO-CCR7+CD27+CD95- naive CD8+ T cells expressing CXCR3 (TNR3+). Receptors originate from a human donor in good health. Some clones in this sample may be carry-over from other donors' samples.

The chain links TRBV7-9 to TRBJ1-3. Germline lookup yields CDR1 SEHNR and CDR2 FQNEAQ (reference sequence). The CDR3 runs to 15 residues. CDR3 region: CASSYPLGTGNTIYF.

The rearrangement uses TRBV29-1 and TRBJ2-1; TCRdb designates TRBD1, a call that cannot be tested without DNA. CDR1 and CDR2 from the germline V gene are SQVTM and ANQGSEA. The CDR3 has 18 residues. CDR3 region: CSVEDPYLEGASLNEQFF.

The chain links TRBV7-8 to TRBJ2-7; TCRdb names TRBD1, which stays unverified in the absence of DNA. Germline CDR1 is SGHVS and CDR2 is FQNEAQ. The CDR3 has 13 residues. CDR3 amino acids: CASTTNTGYEQYF.

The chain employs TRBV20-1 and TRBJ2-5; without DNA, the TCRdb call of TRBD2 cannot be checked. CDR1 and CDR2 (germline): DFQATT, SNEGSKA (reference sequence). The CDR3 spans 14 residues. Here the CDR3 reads CSTLPSEPQETQYF.

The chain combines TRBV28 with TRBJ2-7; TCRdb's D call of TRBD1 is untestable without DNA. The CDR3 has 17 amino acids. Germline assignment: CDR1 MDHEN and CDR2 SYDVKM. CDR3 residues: CASSYHRLGQVVHEQYF.

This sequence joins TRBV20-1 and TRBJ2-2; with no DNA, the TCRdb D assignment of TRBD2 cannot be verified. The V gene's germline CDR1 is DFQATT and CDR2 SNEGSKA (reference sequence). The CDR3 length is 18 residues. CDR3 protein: CSARPSSGGTHNTGELFF.

This chain's CDR3 is CASSLVGGGHEQYF. The chain employs TRBV5-1 and TRBJ2-7; the D call of TRBD1 rests on TCRdb alone, since no DNA is present to check it. Looked up from germline, CDR1 is SGHRS and CDR2 is YFSETQ. This CDR3 comprises 14 residues.

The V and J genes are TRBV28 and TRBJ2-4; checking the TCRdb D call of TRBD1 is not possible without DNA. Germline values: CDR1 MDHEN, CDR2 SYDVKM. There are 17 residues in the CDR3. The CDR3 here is CASSFSRRGLAKNIQYF.

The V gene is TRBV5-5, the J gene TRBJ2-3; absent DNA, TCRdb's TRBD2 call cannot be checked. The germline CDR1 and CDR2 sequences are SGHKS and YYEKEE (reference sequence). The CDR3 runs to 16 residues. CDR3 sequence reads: CASSLAGTSGADTQYF.

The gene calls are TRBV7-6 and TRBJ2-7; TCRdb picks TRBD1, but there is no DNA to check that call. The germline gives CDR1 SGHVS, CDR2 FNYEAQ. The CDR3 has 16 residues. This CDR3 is CASSPPRAENLAEQYF.

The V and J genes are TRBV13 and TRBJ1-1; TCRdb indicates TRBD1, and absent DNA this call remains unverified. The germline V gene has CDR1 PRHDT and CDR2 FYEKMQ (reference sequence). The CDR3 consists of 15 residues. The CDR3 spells CASSSSGTGYTEAFF.

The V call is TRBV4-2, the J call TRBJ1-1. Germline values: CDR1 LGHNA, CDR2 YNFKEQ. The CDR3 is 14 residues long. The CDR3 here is CASSQGERKTEAFF.

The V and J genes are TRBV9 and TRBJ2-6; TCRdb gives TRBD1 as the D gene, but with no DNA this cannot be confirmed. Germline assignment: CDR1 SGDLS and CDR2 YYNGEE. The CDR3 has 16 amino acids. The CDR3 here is CASSGGALPGANVLTF.

The CDR3 loop is CASSEDRDHEQYF. The chain employs TRBV6-5 and TRBJ2-7; TCRdb names TRBD1, which stays unverified in the absence of DNA. Germline loops: CDR1 MNHEY, CDR2 SVGAGI. The CDR3 contains 13 residues.

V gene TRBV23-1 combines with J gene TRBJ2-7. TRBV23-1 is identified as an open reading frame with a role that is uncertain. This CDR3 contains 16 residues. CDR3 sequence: CASSQSGLKKTCEQYF.

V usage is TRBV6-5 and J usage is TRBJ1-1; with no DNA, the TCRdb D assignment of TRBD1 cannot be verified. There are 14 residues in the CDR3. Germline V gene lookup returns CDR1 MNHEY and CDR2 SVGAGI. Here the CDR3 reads CASSSGQVSAEAFF.

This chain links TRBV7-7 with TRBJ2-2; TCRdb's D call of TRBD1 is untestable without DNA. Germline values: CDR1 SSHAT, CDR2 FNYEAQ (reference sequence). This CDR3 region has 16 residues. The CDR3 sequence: CASSLGYGGGMEELFF.

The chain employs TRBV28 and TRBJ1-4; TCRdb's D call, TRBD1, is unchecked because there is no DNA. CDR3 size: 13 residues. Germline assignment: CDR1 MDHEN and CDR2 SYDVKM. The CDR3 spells CASSLPGTPRVFF.

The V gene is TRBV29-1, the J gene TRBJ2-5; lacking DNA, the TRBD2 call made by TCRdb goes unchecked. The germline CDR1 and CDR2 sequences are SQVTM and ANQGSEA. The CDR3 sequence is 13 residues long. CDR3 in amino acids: CSVVPGGAETQYF. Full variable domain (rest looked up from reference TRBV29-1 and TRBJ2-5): SAVISQKPSRDICQRGTSLTIQCQVDSQVTMMFWYRQQPGQSLTLIATANQGSEATYESGFVIDKFPISRPNLTFSTLTVSNMSPEDSSIYLCSVVPGGAETQYFGPGTRLLVL.

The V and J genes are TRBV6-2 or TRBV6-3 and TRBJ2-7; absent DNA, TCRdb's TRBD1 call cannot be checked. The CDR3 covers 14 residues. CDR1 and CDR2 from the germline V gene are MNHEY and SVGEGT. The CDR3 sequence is CASSDPGRIYEQYF.

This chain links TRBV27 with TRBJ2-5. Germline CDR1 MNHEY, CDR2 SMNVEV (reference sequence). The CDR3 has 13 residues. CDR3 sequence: CASSLSHWETQYF.